These 10 T cell receptor beta chains originate from one sample sequenced in a study of immune evolution from preneoplasia to lung adenocarcinoma. Some clones are missing from TCRdb's copy, which holds only in-frame ones; the method was immunoSEQ multiplex PCR. The profile covers approximately 8,300 clones, with approximately 80% appearing a single time and about 7.7% taken by the ten largest. Sequencing used FFPE adjacent normal lung tissue. The receptor set was obtained from a person between 65 and 80 years old with lung adenocarcinoma.

V gene TRBV4-1 combines with J gene TRBJ1-1; TRBD1 matches 9 bases. V shed 4 bases, J shed 4 bases, and the junction held 1 base outside the gene matches. CDR3 size: 13 residues. Per the germline V gene, CDR1 is MGHRA and CDR2 is YSYEKL. CDR3 coding DNA: TGCGCCAGCAGCCCGACAGGGGGCACTGAAGCTTTCTTT. Protein: CASSPTGGTEAFF.

V gene TRBV9 combines with J gene TRBJ2-7; D not resolved. Trimming pared 4 bases from V and 0 bases from J, leaving 11 bases between. Per the germline V gene, CDR1 is SGDLS and CDR2 is YYNGEE. The length of the CDR3 is 14 residues. The CDR3 is CASSPGSSSYEQYF. CDR3 coding DNA: TGTGCCAGCAGCCCCGGCTCCAGCTCCTACGAGCAGTACTTC.

The chain recombines TRBV7-8 with TRBJ2-5; TRBD1 aligns across 9 bases. After removal of 2 bases from V and 0 bases from J, the junction contained 4 bases not matched to a gene. This CDR3 spans 16 amino acids. CDR1 and CDR2 from the germline V gene are SGHVS and FQNEAQ. CDR3 coding DNA: TGTGCCAGCAGCTTAACCGGGACAGGGTACCAAGAGACCCAGTACTTC. Translating gives CASSLTGTGYQETQYF.

V gene TRBV6-5 combines with J gene TRBJ2-5; maybe TRBD1 (6 bases). V lost 2 bases to trimming and J lost 3 bases, with 10 bases between them. Germline CDR1 reads MNHEY; CDR2 reads SVGAGI. The CDR3 covers 14 residues. CDR3 region: CASSYRAGEETQYF. CDR3 nucleotides: TGTGCCAGCAGTTACCGGGCAGGGGAAGAGACCCAGTACTTC.

This chain joins TRBV21-1 and TRBJ2-7; the D call of TRBD1 is as the table states it, not checked on the DNA. TRBV21-1 is a recognized pseudogene. This CDR3 region has 14 residues. CDR3 region: CASSMPGQGYEQYF. CDR3 sequence (DNA): TGTGCCAGCAGCATGCCGGGACAGGGGTACGAGCAGTACTTC.

The CDR3 DNA follows: TGTGCCTCTCAAGGGAGGGTAGAGAATTCACCCCTCCACTTT. Amino acid sequence: CASQGRVENSPLHF. The gene calls are TRBV30 and TRBJ1-6; unclear D gene. CDR3 size: 14 residues. Germline values: CDR1 GTSNPN, CDR2 SVGIG (reference sequence). Trimming took 7 bases from V and 7 from J, leaving 17 bases between them. The variable domain in full, with the rest retrieved from reference TRBV30 and TRBJ1-6, is SQTIHQWPATLVQPVGSPLSLECTVEGTSNPNLYWYRQAAGRGLQLLFYSVGIGQISSEVPQNLSASRPQDRQFILSSKKLLLSDSGFYLCASQGRVENSPLHFGNGTRLTVT.

The chain joins TRBV7-9 to TRBJ1-5, with a possible D match to TRBD1 (6 bases). The ends were cut back, 0 bases at V and 6 bases at J, with 15 bases in the middle. The CDR3 consists of 16 residues. CDR1 and CDR2 from the germline V gene are SEHNR and FQNEAQ (reference sequence). The CDR3 spells CASSLAAPGGGQPQHF. The CDR3 nucleotides are TGTGCCAGCAGCTTAGCGGCGCCGGGGGGCGGTCAGCCCCAGCATTTT.

The V call is TRBV30, the J call TRBJ1-2; tentative D call: TRBD1 (6 bases). The CDR3 is made up of 13 amino acids. Per germline, CDR1 GTSNPN and CDR2 SVGIG (reference sequence). V lost 3 bases and J 4 bases, leaving 12 bases between the germline ends. CDR3 sequence (DNA): TGTGCCTGGAGACAGGGCTTAAGCTATGGCTACACCTTC. This translates into CAWRQGLSYGYTF.

V usage is TRBV7-9 and J usage is TRBJ2-7, with D possibly matching TRBD1 (6 bases). Germline CDR1 SEHNR, CDR2 FQNEAQ (reference sequence). CDR3 size: 13 residues. The V gene lost 6 bases and the J gene lost 9 bases, with 18 bases spanning the gap. CDR3 sequence: CASRLFLDSAQYF. Written as DNA, the CDR3 is TGTGCCAGCAGGCTATTCTTGGACAGTGCGCAGTACTTC.

V and J are TRBV7-9 and TRBJ2-7, with a possible D match to TRBD1 (5 bases). Germline V lookup: CDR1 SEHNR, CDR2 FQNEAQ (reference sequence). The germline V and J ends were trimmed by 4 bases and 8 bases, with 9 bases remaining between them. This CDR3 has 11 amino acids. DNA of the CDR3: TGTGCCAGCAGCTCGACAGCCAAGCAGTACTTC. Protein product: CASSSTAKQYF.